This entry features one TCR beta chain sequence. This specimen comes from a study of shared T cell receptors in the human thymus. Sequencing was performed with immunoSEQ multiplex PCR; in TCRdb, only in-frame clones are kept and a portion is missing. The table lists some 640,000 clones, more than 70% of them singletons. V lost 1 base to trimming and J lost 1 base, with 10 bases between them. Looked up from germline, CDR1 is MDHEN and CDR2 is SYDVKM. The CDR3 is 15 amino acids. The sample was also linked to a second study, of human thymus T cells. That work adds: Infants, healthy and Finnish, who were having corrective surgery for congenital heart defects served as donors. The source of the thymus tissue was resections taken during corrective heart surgery. Apparent bias marked the V and J gene usage of thymic and blood repertoires. Overlap was high between thymic repertoires from unrelated individuals, as reported in related research.

Sample: thymocytes. The V gene is TRBV28, the J gene TRBJ1-1; D gene uncertain. This sequence was found in a boy younger than two with a congenital heart defect. CDR3 DNA sequence: TGTGCCAGCAGTTTATTCTTGCGGGGGAACACTGAAGCTTTCTTT. Its protein product is CASSLFLRGNTEAFF.